A single sample gave rise to the 30 T cell receptor beta chains below, sequenced in a study of STAT5B mutations in CD4+ large granular lymphocyte leukemia. TCRdb's table, derived via immunoSEQ multiplex PCR, lists solely in-frame clones and lacks some. In the table there are around 34,000 clones, around four fifths of which are singletons. The source material was CD4+ T cells from blood buffy coats. These receptors all stem from a human donor in good health.

This chain connects TRBV27 to TRBJ1-5, with D perhaps TRBD1 (6 bases). Trimming removed 6 bases from V and 1 base from J, with 16 bases in between. The CDR3 length is 16 residues. Per germline, CDR1 MNHEY and CDR2 SMNVEV (reference sequence). This chain's CDR3 is CASRSGSGGSNQPQHF. CDR3 nucleotide sequence: TGTGCCAGCAGATCGGGTTCGGGGGGCAGCAATCAGCCCCAGCATTTT.

V and J are TRBV27 and TRBJ2-5, with D unclear. The germline gives CDR1 MNHEY, CDR2 SMNVEV (reference sequence). Trimming pared 8 bases from V and 7 bases from J, leaving 20 bases between. The CDR3 has 14 residues. CDR3 amino acids: CASSPNFASATQYF. The DNA of the CDR3 is TGTGCCAGCTCGCCCAATTTCGCGTCTGCGACCCAGTACTTC.

This clone came up once. V usage is TRBV27 and J usage is TRBJ1-2; D ambiguous. The germline V gene encodes CDR1 MNHEY and CDR2 SMNVEV (reference sequence). This CDR3 has 14 amino acids. V was cut by 3 bases and J by 2 bases, with 10 bases left in between. CDR3 DNA sequence: TGTGCCAGCAGTTTTCGACGGACCAACTATGGCTACACCTTC. Translation: CASSFRRTNYGYTF.

This clone was detected only once. V is TRBV6-5 and J is TRBJ2-1; 12 positions agree with TRBD2. Germline trimming cut 9 bases from V and 5 bases from J; bases unmatched to any gene: 5. Germline V CDR1 and CDR2: MNHEY, SVGAGI. The CDR3 is made up of 14 amino acids. The DNA of the CDR3 is TGTGCCAGTATAAGACTAGCGGGAGACAATGAGCAGTTCTTC. This codes for CASIRLAGDNEQFF.

The V gene is TRBV2, the J gene TRBJ2-7; 7 nucleotides agree with TRBD2. Germline CDR1 and CDR2: SNHLY and FYNNEI. V shed 1 base, J shed 2 bases, and the junction held 8 bases outside the gene matches. This CDR3 is built from 16 residues. The CDR3 sequence is CASSEVVSGSTYEQYF. CDR3 nucleotides: TGTGCCAGCAGTGAAGTCGTTAGCGGGTCTACCTACGAGCAGTACTTC.

V gene TRBV5-8 combines with J gene TRBJ2-1, with TRBD2 identical over 10 bases. Trimming removed 6 bases from V and 2 bases from J; junction bases left unmatched: 5. The CDR3 consists of 15 residues. Germline CDR1 SGHTS, CDR2 YDEGEE. In nucleotides, the CDR3 is TGTGCCAGCATCCTAGCGGGAGCACCCTACAATGAGCAGTTCTTC. This gives the protein CASILAGAPYNEQFF.

This rearrangement joins TRBV28 to TRBJ1-5; possible D gene TRBD1, 6 bases. CDR3 length: 12 residues. Trimming took off 7 bases at V and 6 bases at J, with 10 bases between the two ends. Germline V gene sequence: CDR1 MDHEN, CDR2 SYDVKM. In nucleotides, the CDR3 is TGTGCCAGCATCAAGGGGGTTCAGCCCCAGCATTTT. This sequence encodes CASIKGVQPQHF.

The chain has TRBV5-1 and TRBJ2-5; 11 bases fit TRBD2. CDR3 size: 16 residues. CDR1 is SGHRS and CDR2 is YFSETQ in the germline V gene. The ends lost 4 bases at V and 4 bases at J; junction bases unmatched: 9. CDR3 loop: CASSPSPGTSGETQYF. The CDR3, as DNA: TGCGCCAGCAGCCCCTCCCCCGGGACTAGCGGAGAGACCCAGTACTTC. Together with reference TRBV5-1 and TRBJ2-5, the CDR3 gives the full variable domain: KAGVTQTPRYLIKTRGQQVTLSCSPISGHRSVSWYQQTPGQGLQFLFEYFSETQRNKGNFPGRFSGRQFSNSRSEMNVSTLELGDSALYLCASSPSPGTSGETQYFGPGTRLLVL.

This clone was recorded once. The chain recombines TRBV30 with TRBJ2-1, with D possibly matching TRBD1 (5 bases). In germline, CDR1 is GTSNPN, CDR2 SVGIG (reference sequence). The CDR3 has 15 amino acids. The V gene lost 4 bases and the J gene lost 4 bases, with 17 bases spanning the gap. The CDR3 here is CAWTKGQGGYNEQFF. The CDR3 nucleotides are TGTGCCTGGACGAAGGGGCAGGGTGGGTACAATGAGCAGTTCTTC. Full variable domain (outside the CDR3, taken from reference TRBV30 and TRBJ2-1): SQTIHQWPATLVQPVGSPLSLECTVEGTSNPNLYWYRQAAGRGLQLLFYSVGIGQISSEVPQNLSASRPQDRQFILSSKKLLLSDSGFYLCAWTKGQGGYNEQFFGPGTRLTVL.

This rearrangement joins TRBV4-1 to TRBJ1-5, with D unclear. This CDR3 region has 17 residues. Germline V CDR1 and CDR2: MGHRA, YSYEKL. Deletions cut 4 bases from V and 0 bases from J, with 16 bases between. The CDR3 region has the DNA TGCGCCAGCAGCCCAAGCCAAGTGGCGGCTAGCAATCAGCCCCAGCATTTT. It codes for CASSPSQVAASNQPQHF.

The V call is TRBV10-3, the J call TRBJ2-3; TRBD2 matches at 14 bases. This CDR3 is built from 16 residues. V lost 4 bases, J lost 5 bases, and 5 bases stayed unmatched. The V gene's germline CDR1 is ENHRY and CDR2 SYGVKD. The DNA of the CDR3 is TGTGCCATCAGTGCAGGACTAGCGGGAGGAATAGATACGCAGTATTTT. Translated: CAISAGLAGGIDTQYF.

The rearrangement uses TRBV5-1 and TRBJ2-3; no definite D call. The CDR3 consists of 15 residues. Per germline, CDR1 SGHRS and CDR2 YFSETQ. Trimming took off 0 bases at V and 2 bases at J, with 10 bases between the two ends. The CDR3 coding sequence is TGCGCCAGCAGCTTGGTCCCTGGTTACACAGATACGCAGTATTTT. Amino acids: CASSLVPGYTDTQYF.

This clone has a single count. This rearrangement joins TRBV28 to TRBJ2-1; TRBD1 might be the D (6 bases). CDR1 and CDR2 (germline): MDHEN, SYDVKM. Between the trimmed V and J ends, which lost 4 bases and 9 bases, there was a span of 19 bases. CDR3 length: 15 residues. Written as DNA, the CDR3 is TGTGCCAGCAGTTCCCGAACAAGAGCGACAGGTGAGCAGTTCTTC. Protein product: CASSSRTRATGEQFF.

V gene TRBV30 combines with J gene TRBJ2-5; no reliable D call. The CDR3 length is 14 residues. V gave up 2 bases and J gave up 1 base, with 11 bases separating them. CDR1 is GTSNPN and CDR2 is SVGIG in the germline V gene (reference sequence). The CDR3 nucleotides read TGTGCCTGGAGTCGTATGAACTTCCAAGAGACCCAGTACTTC. It encodes CAWSRMNFQETQYF.

The chain employs TRBV2 and TRBJ2-7; D may match TRBD1 or TRBD2 (5 bases each). The CDR3 totals 14 residues. Looked up from germline, CDR1 is SNHLY and CDR2 is FYNNEI. Trimming removed 5 bases at V and 7 bases at J, with 18 bases between. CDR3 amino acids: CASSPRQGAWEQYF. As DNA, the CDR3 is TGTGCCAGCAGTCCGCGGCAGGGAGCTTGGGAGCAGTACTTC.

This clone was seen only a few times. The chain links TRBV18 to TRBJ2-3; no definite D call. This CDR3 has 14 amino acids. V lost 3 bases to trimming and J lost 5 bases, with 12 bases between them. Per germline, CDR1 KGHSH and CDR2 LQKENI. Here the CDR3 reads CASSPRRDGDTQYF. CDR3 bases: TGTGCCAGCTCACCCCGTAGGGATGGAGATACGCAGTATTTT. Variable domain in full (rest from reference TRBV18 and TRBJ2-3): NAGVMQNPRHLVRRRGQEARLRCSPMKGHSHVYWYRQLPEEGLKFMVYLQKENIIDESGMPKERFSAEFPKEGPSILRIQQVVRGDSAAYFCASSPRRDGDTQYFGPGTRLTVL.

The chain joins TRBV13 to TRBJ2-5, with 8 nucleotides matching TRBD1. J lost 2 bases, V lost 7 bases, and 12 bases had no gene match. The CDR3 sequence is 16 residues long. Germline V gene sequence: CDR1 PRHDT, CDR2 FYEKMQ (reference sequence). In DNA, the CDR3 is TGTGCCAGCACACCTGAGAGAGACAGGGGTCAAGAGACCCAGTACTTC. Translated: CASTPERDRGQETQYF.

This clone was detected only once. The J gene is TRBJ1-2, the V gene TRBV6-5; a possible D gene is TRBD1 (5 bases). CDR3 length: 16 amino acids. In germline, CDR1 is MNHEY, CDR2 SVGAGI. The ends were cut back, 0 bases at V and 3 bases at J, with 14 bases in the middle. The CDR3 DNA reads as TGTGCCAGCAGTTACTCGAGTTTCGCGGGGGACTATGGCTACACCTTC. It is translated as CASSYSSFAGDYGYTF.

The chain carries TRBV27 and TRBJ1-3, with D unresolved. Trimming removed 3 bases from V and 1 base from J, with 13 bases in between. The CDR3 has 16 residues. Germline V gene sequence: CDR1 MNHEY, CDR2 SMNVEV (reference sequence). The CDR3 DNA is TGTGCCAGCAGTTTTGGATACCCGGGATCTGGAAACACCATATATTTT. Its translation is CASSFGYPGSGNTIYF.

This clone showed up just a few times. This rearrangement joins TRBV7-9 to TRBJ2-7; D is tentatively TRBD1 or TRBD2 (5 bases each). Trimming pared 6 bases from V and 2 bases from J, leaving 17 bases between. Germline loops: CDR1 SEHNR, CDR2 FQNEAQ (reference sequence). The CDR3 sequence is 15 residues long. Written as DNA, the CDR3 is TGTGCCAGCAGTGACACGCGAAAGGGACCCTACGAGCAGTACTTC. It codes for CASSDTRKGPYEQYF.

The chain couples TRBV6-5 to TRBJ2-7, with 8 bases matching TRBD2. Germline-derived CDR1 and CDR2 are MNHEY and SVGAGI. The CDR3 length is 14 residues. The J segment lost 9 bases and the V segment lost 6 bases, leaving 13 bases of the junction unmatched. CDR3 nucleotides: TGTGCCAGCAGGATCCCCGGGACTAGTGGGAGGCAGTACTTC. This translates into CASRIPGTSGRQYF.

V usage is TRBV9 and J usage is TRBJ2-1; unclear D gene. CDR1 and CDR2 from the germline V gene are SGDLS and YYNGEE. V lost 2 bases and J 0 bases, leaving 9 bases between the germline ends. There are 15 residues in the CDR3. CDR3 loop: CASSVQPGSYNEQFF. DNA for the CDR3: TGTGCCAGCAGCGTCCAACCGGGCTCCTACAATGAGCAGTTCTTC. Drawing the rest from reference TRBV9 and TRBJ2-1, the complete variable domain is DSGVTQTPKHLITATGQRVTLRCSPRSGDLSVYWYQQSLDQGLQFLIQYYNGEERAKGNILERFSAQQFPDLHSELNLSSLELGDSALYFCASSVQPGSYNEQFFGPGTRLTVL.

V usage is TRBV11-1 and J usage is TRBJ2-3, with D possibly being TRBD2 (6 bases). Germline assignment: CDR1 SGHAT and CDR2 FQDESV (reference sequence). CDR3 length: 11 amino acids. V dropped 5 bases and J dropped 6 bases, with 6 bases sitting between them. The CDR3: CASSRGDTQYF. CDR3 nucleotide sequence: TGTGCCAGCAGCCGGGGGGATACGCAGTATTTT.

V and J are TRBV6-1 and TRBJ2-2, with a weak D call TRBD2 (6 bases). V lost 11 bases and J 6 bases, leaving 19 bases between the germline ends. CDR1 MNHNS and CDR2 SASEGT come from the germline V gene. The CDR3 spans 14 residues. CDR3 region: CAGSRGWAAGELFF. The DNA of the CDR3 is TGTGCCGGCTCGCGGGGCTGGGCCGCCGGGGAGCTGTTTTTT.

The rearrangement links TRBV25-1 to TRBJ1-4; TRBD1 matches 8 bases. The CDR3 has 13 residues. With V trimmed by 6 bases and J by 3 bases, 0 bases remained unmatched. The germline V gene has CDR1 MGHDK and CDR2 SYGVNS. This CDR3 is CASRGQANEKLFF. CDR3 in DNA: TGTGCCAGCAGGGGACAGGCTAATGAAAAACTGTTTTTT.

This chain connects TRBV2 to TRBJ2-7; the D gene is possibly TRBD2 (5 bases). Germline CDR1 and CDR2: SNHLY and FYNNEI. This CDR3 has 14 amino acids. Trimming stripped 7 bases from V and 6 bases from J, with 19 bases between. The CDR3, as DNA: TGTGCCAGCAAATTCAGGACTCTATCGGGCGAGCAGTACTTC. It yields the protein CASKFRTLSGEQYF.

Notes on this clone: At one of its ends the junction is not consistent with the germline gene, which may arise from a read error. This chain uses TRBV5-8 with TRBJ2-7, with D unclear. The CDR3 is 12 amino acids. Germline CDR1 is SGHTS and CDR2 is YDEGEE. This CDR3 reads CASRLDSYEQYF. In DNA form, the CDR3 reads TGTGCCAGCAGATTGGACTCCTACGAGCAGTACTTC.

V is TRBV6-6 and J is TRBJ2-3, with D unresolved. Germline V gives CDR1 MNHNY, CDR2 SVGAGI (reference sequence). The CDR3 is made up of 16 amino acids. V was shortened by 2 bases and J by 0 bases, with 12 bases between the two germline ends. CDR3 in DNA: TGTGCCAGCAGTTACCCTACTACCTCTAGCACAGATACGCAGTATTTT. It is translated as CASSYPTTSSTDTQYF.

This clone was observed once. The chain recombines TRBV18 with TRBJ2-1; perhaps TRBD2 as D (6 bases). This CDR3 comprises 14 residues. The germline V and J ends were trimmed by 3 bases and 5 bases, with 11 bases remaining between them. Germline V gives CDR1 KGHSH, CDR2 LQKENI. The CDR3 coding sequence is TGTGCCAGCTCACCGCTCGCGGGGAACAATGAGCAGTTCTTC. This sequence encodes CASSPLAGNNEQFF.

The chain couples TRBV29-1 to TRBJ2-1; 8 positions agree with TRBD2. The CDR3 loop spans 15 amino acids. J was trimmed by 3 bases and V by 4 bases; bases with no gene match: 8. Germline CDR1 SQVTM, CDR2 ANQGSEA. The CDR3 sequence is CSVVVSGKVYNEQFF. The DNA of the CDR3 is TGCAGCGTTGTTGTTAGCGGGAAAGTCTACAATGAGCAGTTCTTC.